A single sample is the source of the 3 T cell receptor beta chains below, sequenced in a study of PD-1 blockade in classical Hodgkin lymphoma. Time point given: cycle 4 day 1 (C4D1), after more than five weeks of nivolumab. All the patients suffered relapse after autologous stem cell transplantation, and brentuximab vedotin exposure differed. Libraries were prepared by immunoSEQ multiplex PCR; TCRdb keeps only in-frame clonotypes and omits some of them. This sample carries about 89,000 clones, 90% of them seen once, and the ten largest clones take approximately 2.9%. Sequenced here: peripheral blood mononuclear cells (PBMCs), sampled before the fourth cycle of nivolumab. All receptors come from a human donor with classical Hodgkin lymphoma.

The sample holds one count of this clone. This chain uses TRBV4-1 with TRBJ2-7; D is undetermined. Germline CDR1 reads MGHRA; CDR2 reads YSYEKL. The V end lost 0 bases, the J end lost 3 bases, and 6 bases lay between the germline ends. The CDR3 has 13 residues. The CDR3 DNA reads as TGCGCCAGCAGCCAAGACAGGAGCTACGAGCAGTACTTC. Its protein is CASSQDRSYEQYF.

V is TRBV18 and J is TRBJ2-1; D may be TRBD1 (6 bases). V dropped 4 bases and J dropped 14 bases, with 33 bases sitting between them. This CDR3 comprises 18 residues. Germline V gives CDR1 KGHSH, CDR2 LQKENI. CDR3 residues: CASSRPLSSWGYKKGEFF. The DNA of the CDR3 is TGTGCCAGCTCACGACCCCTCTCATCCTGGGGTTACAAAAAGGGGGAGTTCTTC. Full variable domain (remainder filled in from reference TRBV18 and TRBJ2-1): NAGVMQNPRHLVRRRGQEARLRCSPMKGHSHVYWYRQLPEEGLKFMVYLQKENIIDESGMPKERFSAEFPKEGPSILRIQQVVRGDSAAYFCASSRPLSSWGYKKGEFFGPGTRLTVL.

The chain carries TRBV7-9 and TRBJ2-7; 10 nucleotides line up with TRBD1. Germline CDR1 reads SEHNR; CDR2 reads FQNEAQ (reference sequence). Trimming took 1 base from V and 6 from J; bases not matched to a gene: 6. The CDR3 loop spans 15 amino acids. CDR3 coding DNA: TGTGCCAGCAGCTTAGTGGGACAGGGGTCGCGCGAGCAGTACTTC. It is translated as CASSLVGQGSREQYF.